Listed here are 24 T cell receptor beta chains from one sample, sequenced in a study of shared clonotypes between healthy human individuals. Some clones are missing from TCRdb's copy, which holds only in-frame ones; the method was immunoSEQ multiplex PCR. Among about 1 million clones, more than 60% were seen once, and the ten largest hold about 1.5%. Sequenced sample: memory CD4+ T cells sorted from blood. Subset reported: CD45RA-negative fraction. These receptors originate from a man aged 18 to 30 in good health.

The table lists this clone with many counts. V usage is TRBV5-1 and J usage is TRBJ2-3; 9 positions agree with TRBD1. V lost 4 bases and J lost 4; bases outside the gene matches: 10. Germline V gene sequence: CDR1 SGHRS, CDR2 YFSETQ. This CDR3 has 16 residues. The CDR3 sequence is CASSDPRQGGADTQYF. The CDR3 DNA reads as TGCGCCAGCAGCGATCCGAGACAGGGGGGCGCAGATACGCAGTATTTT.

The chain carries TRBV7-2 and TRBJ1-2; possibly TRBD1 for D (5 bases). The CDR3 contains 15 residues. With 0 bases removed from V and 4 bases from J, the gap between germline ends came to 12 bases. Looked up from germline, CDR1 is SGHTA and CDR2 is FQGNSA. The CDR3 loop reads CASSLASGPSYGYTF. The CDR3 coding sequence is TGTGCCAGCAGCTTAGCGTCAGGGCCTTCCTATGGCTACACCTTC.

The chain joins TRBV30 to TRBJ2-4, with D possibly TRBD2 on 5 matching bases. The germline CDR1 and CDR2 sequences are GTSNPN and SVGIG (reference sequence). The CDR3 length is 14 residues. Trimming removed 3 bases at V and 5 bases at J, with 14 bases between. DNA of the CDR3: TGTGCCTGGAGGGGGAGTCGGACCCAAAACATTCAGTACTTC. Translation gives CAWRGSRTQNIQYF. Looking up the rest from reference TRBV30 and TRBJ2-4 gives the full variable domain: SQTIHQWPATLVQPVGSPLSLECTVEGTSNPNLYWYRQAAGRGLQLLFYSVGIGQISSEVPQNLSASRPQDRQFILSSKKLLLSDSGFYLCAWRGSRTQNIQYFGAGTRLSVL.

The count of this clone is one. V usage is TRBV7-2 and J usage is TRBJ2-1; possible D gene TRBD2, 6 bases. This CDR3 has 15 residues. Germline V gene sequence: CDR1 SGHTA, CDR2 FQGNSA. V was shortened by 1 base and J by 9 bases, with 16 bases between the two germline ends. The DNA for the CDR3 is TGTGCCAGCAGCTTAGGGTTAGCGACGGAGGGTGAGCAGTTCTTC. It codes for CASSLGLATEGEQFF.

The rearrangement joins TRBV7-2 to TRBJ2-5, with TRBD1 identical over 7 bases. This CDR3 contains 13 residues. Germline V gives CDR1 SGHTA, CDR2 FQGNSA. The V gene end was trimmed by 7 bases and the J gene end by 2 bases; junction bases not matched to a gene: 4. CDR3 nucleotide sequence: TGTGCCAGCAACCGGGACAGACAAGAGACCCAGTACTTC. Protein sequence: CASNRDRQETQYF.

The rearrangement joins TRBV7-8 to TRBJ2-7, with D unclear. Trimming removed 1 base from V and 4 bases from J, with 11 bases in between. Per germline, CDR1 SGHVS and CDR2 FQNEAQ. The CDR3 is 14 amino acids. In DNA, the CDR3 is TGTGCCAGCAGCTTAGAGGAAGGGTTGTACGAGCAGTACTTC. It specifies CASSLEEGLYEQYF.

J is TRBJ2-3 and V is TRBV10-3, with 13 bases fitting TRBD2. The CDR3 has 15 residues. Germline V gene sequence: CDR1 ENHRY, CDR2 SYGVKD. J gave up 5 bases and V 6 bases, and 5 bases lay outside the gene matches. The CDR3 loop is CAISGLAGARDTQYF. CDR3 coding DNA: TGTGCCATCAGCGGACTAGCGGGAGCCCGAGATACGCAGTATTTT.

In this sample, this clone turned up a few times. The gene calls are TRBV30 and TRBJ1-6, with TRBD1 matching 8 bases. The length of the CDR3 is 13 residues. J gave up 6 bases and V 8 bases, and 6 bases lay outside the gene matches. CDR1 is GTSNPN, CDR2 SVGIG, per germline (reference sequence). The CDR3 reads CARSDRVNSPLHF. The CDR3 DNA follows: TGTGCCCGATCGGACAGGGTTAATTCACCCCTCCACTTT.

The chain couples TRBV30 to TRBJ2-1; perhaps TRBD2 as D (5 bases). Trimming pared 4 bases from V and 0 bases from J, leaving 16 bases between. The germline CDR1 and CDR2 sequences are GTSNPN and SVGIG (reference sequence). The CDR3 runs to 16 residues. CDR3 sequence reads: CAWTPAPGSSYNEQFF. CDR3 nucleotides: TGTGCCTGGACCCCGGCCCCGGGAAGCTCCTACAATGAGCAGTTCTTC.

The CDR3 loop reads CATQTGREFIDQPQHF. The DNA for the CDR3 is TGTGCCACCCAGACAGGGAGAGAGTTTATAGATCAGCCCCAGCATTTT. The rearrangement joins TRBV10-3 to TRBJ1-5, with 7 nucleotides matching TRBD1. Germline CDR1 ENHRY, CDR2 SYGVKD. The junction had 17 bases not matched to a gene; V was cut back by 10 bases and J by 5 bases. This CDR3 spans 16 amino acids.

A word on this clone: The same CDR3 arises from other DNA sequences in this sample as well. This CDR3 is CASSPGASNQPQHF. CDR3 nucleotides: TGTGCCAGTAGCCCCGGCGCTAGCAATCAGCCCCAGCATTTT. The J gene is TRBJ1-5, the V gene TRBV19; the D is unclear. Trimming shortened V by 6 bases and J by 0 bases, and 9 bases separated the two germline ends. The CDR3 totals 14 residues. From germline, CDR1 is LNHDA and CDR2 SQIVND (reference sequence).

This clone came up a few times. The CDR3 sequence is CASSLGTSGREQYF. CDR3 in DNA: TGTGCCAGCAGCTTAGGGACTAGCGGGAGGGAGCAGTACTTC. The chain recombines TRBV7-8 with TRBJ2-7, with TRBD2 matching over 14 bases. The CDR3 runs 14 residues. V shed 1 base, J shed 7 bases, and the junction held 0 bases outside the gene matches. In germline, CDR1 is SGHVS, CDR2 FQNEAQ.

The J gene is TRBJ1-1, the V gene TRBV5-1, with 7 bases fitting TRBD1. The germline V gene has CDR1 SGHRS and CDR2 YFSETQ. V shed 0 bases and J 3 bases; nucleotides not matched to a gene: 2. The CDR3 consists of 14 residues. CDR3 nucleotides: TGCGCCAGCAGCTTGGGACAGGGTTACACTGAAGCTTTCTTT. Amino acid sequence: CASSLGQGYTEAFF. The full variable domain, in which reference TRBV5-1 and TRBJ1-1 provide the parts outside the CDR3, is KAGVTQTPRYLIKTRGQQVTLSCSPISGHRSVSWYQQTPGQGLQFLFEYFSETQRNKGNFPGRFSGRQFSNSRSEMNVSTLELGDSALYLCASSLGQGYTEAFFGQGTRLTVV.

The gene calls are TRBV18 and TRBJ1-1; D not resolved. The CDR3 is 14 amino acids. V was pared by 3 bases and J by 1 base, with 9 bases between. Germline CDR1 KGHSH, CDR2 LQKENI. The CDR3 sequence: CASSPQERNTEAFF. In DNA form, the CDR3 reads TGTGCCAGCTCACCCCAAGAAAGGAACACTGAAGCTTTCTTT.

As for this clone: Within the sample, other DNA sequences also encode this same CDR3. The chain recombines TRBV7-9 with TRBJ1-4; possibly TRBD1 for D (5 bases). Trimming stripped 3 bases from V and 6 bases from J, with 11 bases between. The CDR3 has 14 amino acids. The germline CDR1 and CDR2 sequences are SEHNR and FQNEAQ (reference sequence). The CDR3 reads CASSFLTGDEKLFF. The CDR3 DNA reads TGTGCCAGCAGCTTCCTAACAGGAGATGAAAAACTGTTTTTT.

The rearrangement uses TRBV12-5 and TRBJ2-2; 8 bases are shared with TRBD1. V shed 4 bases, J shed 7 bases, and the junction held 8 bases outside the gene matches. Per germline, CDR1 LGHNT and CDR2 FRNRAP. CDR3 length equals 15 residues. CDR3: CASGSDRERSGELFF. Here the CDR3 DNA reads TGTGCTAGTGGTTCGGACAGGGAAAGGAGCGGGGAGCTGTTTTTT.

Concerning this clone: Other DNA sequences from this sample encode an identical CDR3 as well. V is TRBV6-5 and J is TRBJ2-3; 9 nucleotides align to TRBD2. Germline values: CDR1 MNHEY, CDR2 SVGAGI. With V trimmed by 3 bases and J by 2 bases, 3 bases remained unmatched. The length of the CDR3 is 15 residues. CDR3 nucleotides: TGTGCCAGCAGTTATAGCGGGAGTTACACAGATACGCAGTATTTT. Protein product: CASSYSGSYTDTQYF.

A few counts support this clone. Written as DNA, the CDR3 is TGTGCCAGCAGTGTCCTGACAGGAGATAGCAATCAGCCCCAGCATTTT. This encodes CASSVLTGDSNQPQHF. The chain has TRBV25-1 and TRBJ1-5; TRBD1 is a possible D gene (6 bases). Trimming removed 4 bases from V and 0 bases from J, with 13 bases in between. CDR1 and CDR2 (germline): MGHDK, SYGVNS. This CDR3 spans 16 amino acids.

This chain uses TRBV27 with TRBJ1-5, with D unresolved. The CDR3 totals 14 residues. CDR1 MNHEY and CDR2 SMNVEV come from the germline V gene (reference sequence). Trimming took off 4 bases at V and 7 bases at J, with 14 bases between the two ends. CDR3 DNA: TGTGCCAGCAGTTGGGCGGGGATCAGCCAGCCCCAGCATTTT. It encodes CASSWAGISQPQHF.

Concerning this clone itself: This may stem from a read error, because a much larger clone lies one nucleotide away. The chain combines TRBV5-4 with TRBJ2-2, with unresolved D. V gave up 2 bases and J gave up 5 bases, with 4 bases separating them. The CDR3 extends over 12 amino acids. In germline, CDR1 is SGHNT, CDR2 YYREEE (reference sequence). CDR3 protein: CASSLETGELFF. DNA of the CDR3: TGTGCCAGCAGCTTAGAGACCGGGGAGCTGTTTTTT.

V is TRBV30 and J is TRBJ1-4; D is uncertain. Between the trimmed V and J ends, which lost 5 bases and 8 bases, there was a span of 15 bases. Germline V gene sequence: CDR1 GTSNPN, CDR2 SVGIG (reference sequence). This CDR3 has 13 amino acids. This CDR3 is CAWEYPPGEKLFF. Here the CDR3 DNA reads TGTGCCTGGGAATACCCCCCCGGGGAAAAACTGTTTTTT.

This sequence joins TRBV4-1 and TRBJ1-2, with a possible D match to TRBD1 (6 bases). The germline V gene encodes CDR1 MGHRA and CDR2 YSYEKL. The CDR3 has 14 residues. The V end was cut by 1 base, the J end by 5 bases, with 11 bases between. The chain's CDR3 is CASSQGGQTYGYTF. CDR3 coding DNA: TGCGCCAGCAGCCAAGGTGGACAGACTTATGGCTACACCTTC.

This CDR3 reads CASSSTGAGYTF. The CDR3 nucleotides read TGTGCCAGTAGTTCGACAGGGGCTGGCTACACCTTC. The chain joins TRBV19 to TRBJ1-2; TRBD1 aligns across 8 bases. V lost 5 bases to trimming and J lost 7 bases; unmatched junction nucleotides: 3. This CDR3 comprises 12 residues. Germline V CDR1 and CDR2: LNHDA, SQIVND (reference sequence).

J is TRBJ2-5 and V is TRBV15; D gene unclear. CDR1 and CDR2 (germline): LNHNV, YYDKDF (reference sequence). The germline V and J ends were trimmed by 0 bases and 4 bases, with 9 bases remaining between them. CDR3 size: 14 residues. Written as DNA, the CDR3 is TGTGCCACCAGCAGAGATCGGACGGGAGAGACCCAGTACTTC. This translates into CATSRDRTGETQYF.